This TCR beta chain was sequenced for a study of blood T cell repertoires in COVID-19. Overall study context: Collection of acute and convalescent COVID-19 samples took place in the United States, Italy and Spain.

In the original analysis: The assay estimated nucleated cells by amplifying reference gene primers. Using immunoSEQ multiplex PCR, the repertoire was profiled, and TCRdb retains in-frame clones only, with some absent. V and J calls and clone size come straight from that table; D and trimming were deduced from the DNA. In the table there are around 380,000 clones, around 87% of which are singletons. This clone was recorded once. The V gene lost 4 bases and the J gene lost 4 bases, with 8 bases spanning the gap. The germline V gene encodes CDR1 MNHEY and CDR2 SMNVEV (reference sequence). The length of the CDR3 is 13 residues. Recovery meant two consecutive negative NP/OP PCR tests, professional clearance, or resolved symptoms.

This receptor was taken from a man in his thirties or forties who had recovered from COVID-19. The chain links TRBV27 to TRBJ2-1; D gene uncertain. Specimen: PBMCs or T cells enriched from blood (not recorded which). The CDR3 region has the DNA TGTGCCAGCAGTTCTAGAGCATACAATGAGCAGTTCTTC. Protein product: CASSSRAYNEQFF.